The 21 T cell receptor beta chains below come from one sample, sequenced in a study of T cell repertoires in cytomegalovirus infection. TCRdb fed the reads into MiXCR, producing one record per CDR3 protein. The profile shows around 130,000 distinct CDR3 sequences, 8.8% of them singletons. The sample was PBMCs. The source of these receptors is a human donor in good health (CMV status not recorded). Some clones in this sample may be carry-over from other donors' samples.

This chain connects TRBV30 to TRBJ1-1, with TRBD1 matching 7 bases. Germline CDR1 reads GTSNPN; CDR2 reads SVGIG (reference sequence). The junction had 13 bases not matched to a gene; V was cut back by 2 bases and J by 7 bases. The CDR3 extends over 15 amino acids. DNA of the CDR3: TGTGCCTGGAGTATCGTGACAGGGAGTGTTGGTGAAGCTTTCTTT. Translating gives CAWSIVTGSVGEAFF.

In its sample, this clonotype was seen many times. V gene TRBV6-4 combines with J gene TRBJ1-1; unclear D gene. CDR1 and CDR2 (germline): MRHNA, SNTAGT. This CDR3 spans 13 amino acids. V was trimmed by 6 bases and J by 0 bases, leaving 8 bases between them. CDR3 sequence (DNA): TGTGCCAGCAGGACGGAGATGAACACTGAAGCTTTCTTT. Translation: CASRTEMNTEAFF.

This clonotype was recorded many times. The gene calls are TRBV20-1 and TRBJ1-5; D not certain. This CDR3 contains 15 residues. Germline CDR1 is DFQATT and CDR2 is SNEGSKA (reference sequence). Between the trimmed V and J ends, which lost 6 bases and 0 bases, there was a span of 15 bases. The CDR3 region is CSARKVKDSNQPQHF. CDR3 nucleotide sequence: TGCAGTGCGAGAAAAGTTAAGGATAGCAATCAGCCCCAGCATTTT.

This clonotype turned up a few times. The chain carries TRBV18 and TRBJ2-1; 9 nucleotides line up with TRBD2. This CDR3 is 15 amino acids long. Germline V gene data show CDR1 as KGHSH and CDR2 as LQKENI. V was pared by 4 bases and J by 0 bases, with 1 base of the junction left unmatched. CDR3 in amino acids: CASSRAGGSYNEQFF. CDR3 DNA sequence: TGTGCCAGCTCACGAGCGGGGGGCTCCTACAATGAGCAGTTCTTC.

This clonotype was detected ten times or more. The gene calls are TRBV7-8 and TRBJ1-2; 9 nucleotides align to TRBD1. CDR3 length: 16 amino acids. Germline CDR1 SGHVS, CDR2 FQNEAQ. Trimming cost V 6 bases and J 4 bases; bases outside gene matches: 12. CDR3 amino acids: CASSKQGAEIFYGYTF. CDR3 DNA: TGTGCCAGCAGTAAACAGGGGGCAGAGATATTCTATGGCTACACCTTC. Full variable domain (rest looked up from reference TRBV7-8 and TRBJ1-2): GAGVSQSPRYKVAKRGQDVALRCDPISGHVSLFWYQQALGQGPEFLTYFQNEAQLDKSGLPSDRFFAERPEGSVSTLKIQRTQQEDSAVYLCASSKQGAEIFYGYTFGSGTRLTVV.

This clonotype has a handful of counts. J is TRBJ1-1 and V is TRBV10-3, with no clear D. Germline CDR1 and CDR2: ENHRY and SYGVKD. CDR3 size: 12 residues. Trimming took off 5 bases at V and 2 bases at J, with 6 bases between the two ends. The CDR3 region is CAISSTNTEAFF. The CDR3 DNA reads TGTGCCATCAGTTCTACTAACACTGAAGCTTTCTTT.

This clonotype was found a few times. This chain connects TRBV7-8 to TRBJ1-5, with D unresolved. Per the germline V gene, CDR1 is SGHVS and CDR2 is FQNEAQ. With 4 bases removed from V and 1 base from J, the gap between germline ends came to 2 bases. The CDR3 sequence is 12 residues long. CDR3 sequence: CASSWSNQPQHF. The DNA of the CDR3 is TGTGCCAGCAGCTGGAGCAATCAGCCCCAGCATTTT. The full variable domain, completed using reference TRBV7-8 and TRBJ1-5, is GAGVSQSPRYKVAKRGQDVALRCDPISGHVSLFWYQQALGQGPEFLTYFQNEAQLDKSGLPSDRFFAERPEGSVSTLKIQRTQQEDSAVYLCASSWSNQPQHFGDGTRLSIL.

The gene calls are TRBV12-3 or TRBV12-4 and TRBJ1-1; D remains ambiguous. Trimming pared 2 bases from V and 1 base from J, leaving 5 bases between. CDR3 length: 13 residues. The CDR3 is CASSLMENTEAFF. In nucleotides, the CDR3 is TGTGCCAGCAGTTTAATGGAGAACACTGAAGCTTTCTTT.

The chain links TRBV10-3 to TRBJ1-2, with 7 positions matching TRBD1. CDR1 and CDR2 (germline): ENHRY, SYGVKD. The junction had 4 bases not matched to a gene; V was cut back by 4 bases and J by 2 bases. This CDR3 has 14 amino acids. The CDR3, as DNA: TGTGCCATCAGTGCCCAGGGGGGGAACTATGGCTACACCTTC. It is translated as CAISAQGGNYGYTF.

This clonotype came up many times. The V call is TRBV7-6, the J call TRBJ2-5, with a tentative D call TRBD1 (6 bases). The CDR3 covers 15 residues. Trimming cost V 4 bases and J 5 bases, with 17 bases left between them. Germline V gene lookup returns CDR1 SGHVS and CDR2 FNYEAQ. The CDR3 is CASSSSPGARETQYF. The CDR3 nucleotides are TGTGCCAGCAGCTCAAGTCCAGGGGCGCGGGAGACCCAGTACTTC.

The gene calls are TRBV5-4 and TRBJ1-2, with 8 bases aligning to TRBD1. The CDR3 is made up of 17 amino acids. Per germline, CDR1 SGHNT and CDR2 YYREEE (reference sequence). Trimming removed 4 bases from V and 4 bases from J; junction bases left unmatched: 15. In DNA form, the CDR3 reads TGTGCCAGCAGCCGAGGGACAGGAGACCATCGGGGCTATGGCTACACCTTC. Translating it yields CASSRGTGDHRGYGYTF.

This clonotype was observed at least ten times. V is TRBV7-9 and J is TRBJ2-7, with 9 bases that match TRBD1. The CDR3 has 15 residues. Losses at the gene ends were 4 bases for V and 3 bases for J; bases not matched to a gene: 7. Per the germline V gene, CDR1 is SEHNR and CDR2 is FQNEAQ (reference sequence). As DNA, the CDR3 is TGTGCCAGCAGCTCCGTGGGGACAGGGAGCTACGAGCAGTACTTC. This encodes CASSSVGTGSYEQYF.

This clonotype has ten or more counts. The CDR3: CAISPRDRAFSYNEQFF. Written as DNA, the CDR3 is TGTGCCATCAGTCCACGGGACAGGGCTTTCTCCTACAATGAGCAGTTCTTC. The rearrangement joins TRBV10-3 to TRBJ2-1; 9 nucleotides agree with TRBD1. V shed 5 bases, J shed 0 bases, and the junction held 8 bases outside the gene matches. This CDR3 region has 17 residues. The germline gives CDR1 ENHRY, CDR2 SYGVKD.

This clonotype occurred many times. CDR3 protein: CASRMGTVTGNTIYF. The CDR3 DNA sequence: TGTGCCAGCAGAATGGGCACGGTGACTGGAAACACCATATATTTT. The rearrangement joins TRBV2 to TRBJ1-3; no definite D call. CDR3 size: 15 residues. The V end was cut by 6 bases, the J end by 2 bases, with 14 bases between. CDR1 is SNHLY, CDR2 FYNNEI, per germline.

This clonotype has at least ten counts. V is TRBV7-2 and J is TRBJ2-1; no clear D. This CDR3 comprises 15 residues. Germline-derived CDR1 and CDR2 are SGHTA and FQGNSA. V was pared by 3 bases and J by 8 bases, with 17 bases between. CDR3 coding DNA: TGTGCCAGCAGCTTTTCAAGCTCTAAGGTCTATGAGCAGTTCTTC. Residues: CASSFSSSKVYEQFF.

This clonotype was recorded a few times. The rearrangement uses TRBV6-1 and TRBJ2-3; D is unclear. Between the trimmed V and J ends, which lost 3 bases and 4 bases, there was a span of 8 bases. This CDR3 has 13 residues. Germline CDR1 and CDR2: MNHNS and SASEGT. This chain's CDR3 is CASSEEWSDTQYF. CDR3 DNA sequence: TGTGCCAGCAGTGAGGAGTGGTCAGATACGCAGTATTTT.

The J gene is TRBJ1-3, the V gene TRBV28, with D possibly being TRBD1 (5 bases). This CDR3 region has 16 residues. Germline V gene data show CDR1 as MDHEN and CDR2 as SYDVKM. The V end lost 5 bases, the J end lost 0 bases, and 14 bases lay between the germline ends. This CDR3 is CASSDSKSYSGNTIYF. In nucleotides, the CDR3 is TGTGCCAGCAGTGACAGCAAGTCCTACTCTGGAAACACCATATATTTT. The whole variable domain, filled in from reference TRBV28 and TRBJ1-3, reads DVKVTQSSRYLVKRTGEKVFLECVQDMDHENMFWYRQDPGLGLRLIYFSYDVKMKEKGDIPEGYSVSREKKERFSLILESASTNQTSMYLCASSDSKSYSGNTIYFGEGSWLTVV.

This clonotype was seen ten or more times. This sequence joins TRBV20-1 and TRBJ1-2, with a weak D call TRBD1 (6 bases). Trimming cost V 2 bases and J 3 bases, with 7 bases left between them. Germline V gene lookup returns CDR1 DFQATT and CDR2 SNEGSKA (reference sequence). The CDR3 consists of 12 residues. CDR3 sequence: CSARKGDYGYTF. Written as DNA, the CDR3 is TGCAGTGCTAGAAAGGGGGACTATGGCTACACCTTC.

This chain joins TRBV20-1 and TRBJ2-5, with TRBD2 identical over 7 bases. From germline, CDR1 is DFQATT and CDR2 SNEGSKA (reference sequence). V lost 5 bases, J lost 5 bases, and 5 bases stayed unmatched. The length of the CDR3 is 12 residues. The CDR3 coding sequence is TGCAGTGCTTCCCGGGGGGAGGAGACCCAGTACTTC. Translated, it gives CSASRGEETQYF.

The chain employs TRBV11-1 and TRBJ2-7, with TRBD2 as a possible D gene (5 bases). Germline CDR1 SGHAT, CDR2 FQDESV (reference sequence). V lost 5 bases and J lost 0, with 11 bases in between. The CDR3 covers 14 residues. In DNA form, the CDR3 reads TGTGCCAGCAGCCGAGCGGATAGCTCCTACGAGCAGTACTTC. Protein sequence: CASSRADSSYEQYF.

This clonotype was observed many times. The chain combines TRBV7-6 with TRBJ2-5; D call uncertain. V lost 5 bases, J lost 2 bases, and 9 bases lay in between. The CDR3 contains 13 residues. The germline V gene has CDR1 SGHVS and CDR2 FNYEAQ. Written as DNA, the CDR3 is TGTGCCAGCAGCCTCGTTACACAAGAGACCCAGTACTTC. Translating it yields CASSLVTQETQYF.